This T cell receptor (beta chain) was recovered during a study of vaccination effects on CD4 cells after COVID-19. This clone was counted only a few times. No antigen is known for it. Within the ViraFEST assay, antigen-specific CD4+ T cells underwent expansion with viral peptide pools prior to sequencing. Culture lasted roughly 9 days before CD4+ T cell isolation. None of these healthy vaccinees had been infected with SARS-CoV-2 before vaccination. Whole-study results and caveats: The study found marked clonal contraction of infection- and vaccine-induced clones late after vaccination.

The CDR3 has 15 residues. V gave up 5 bases and J gave up 5 bases; unmatched junction bases: 10. Looked up from germline, CDR1 is KGHSH and CDR2 is LQKENI. Data came from immunoSEQ multiplex PCR; TCRdb stores just in-frame clones and leaves some out. The sample shows 25,000 to 30,000 clones, more than 70% of them seen only once. Sequences were derived from CD4+ T cells from PBMCs cultured with SARS-CoV-2 spike peptides, sampled before COVID-19 vaccination. The rearrangement uses TRBV18 and TRBJ1-2; 8 bases align to TRBD1. This receptor was identified in a human donor who received a COVID-19 vaccine. This chain's CDR3 is CASSETRGLWYGYTF. In nucleotides, the CDR3 is TGTGCCAGCTCAGAAACCAGGGGGCTCTGGTATGGCTACACCTTC.